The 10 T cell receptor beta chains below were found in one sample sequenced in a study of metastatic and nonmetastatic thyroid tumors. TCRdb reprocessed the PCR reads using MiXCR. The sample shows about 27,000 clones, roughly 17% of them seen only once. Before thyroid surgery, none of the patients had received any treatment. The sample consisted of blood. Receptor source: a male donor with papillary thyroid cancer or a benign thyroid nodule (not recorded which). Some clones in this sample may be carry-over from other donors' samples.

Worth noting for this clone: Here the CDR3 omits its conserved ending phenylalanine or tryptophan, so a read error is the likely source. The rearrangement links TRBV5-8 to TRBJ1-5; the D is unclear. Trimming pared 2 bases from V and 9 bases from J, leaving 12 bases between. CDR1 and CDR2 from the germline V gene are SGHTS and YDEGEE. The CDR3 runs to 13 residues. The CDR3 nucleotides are TGTGCCAGCAGCTTTAGGGTTCCTCGGCCCCAGCATTTG. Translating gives CASSFRVPRPQHL.

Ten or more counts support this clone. The CDR3 here is CASSLGWGRLETQYF. CDR3 DNA: TGTGCCAGCAGTTTAGGGTGGGGCCGCTTGGAGACCCAGTACTTC. The gene calls are TRBV28 and TRBJ2-5; maybe TRBD1 (5 bases). Trimming left V 2 bases short and J 5 bases short, with 15 bases between. The CDR3 is 15 residues long. From germline, CDR1 is MDHEN and CDR2 SYDVKM. The whole variable domain, remainder taken from reference TRBV28 and TRBJ2-5, is DVKVTQSSRYLVKRTGEKVFLECVQDMDHENMFWYRQDPGLGLRLIYFSYDVKMKEKGDIPEGYSVSREKKERFSLILESASTNQTSMYLCASSLGWGRLETQYFGPGTRLLVL.

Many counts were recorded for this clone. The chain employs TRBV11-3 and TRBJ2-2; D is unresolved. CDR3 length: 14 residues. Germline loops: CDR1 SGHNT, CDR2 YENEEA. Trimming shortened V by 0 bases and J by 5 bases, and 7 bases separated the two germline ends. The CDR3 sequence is CASSLEDGTGELFF. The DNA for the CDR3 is TGTGCCAGCAGCTTAGAGGACGGGACCGGGGAGCTGTTTTTT.

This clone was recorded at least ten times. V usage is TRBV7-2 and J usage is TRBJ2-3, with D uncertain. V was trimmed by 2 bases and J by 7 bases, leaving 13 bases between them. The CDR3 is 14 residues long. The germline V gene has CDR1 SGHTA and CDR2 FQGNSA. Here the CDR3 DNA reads TGTGCCAGCAGCTTAAGTCGAGATAGTTATACGCAGTATTTT. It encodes CASSLSRDSYTQYF.

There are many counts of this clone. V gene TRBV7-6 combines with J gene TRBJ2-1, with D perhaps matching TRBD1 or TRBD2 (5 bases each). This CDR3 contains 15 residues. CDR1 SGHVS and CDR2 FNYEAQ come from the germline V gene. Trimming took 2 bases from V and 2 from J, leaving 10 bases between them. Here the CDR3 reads CASSLSTGPYNEQFF. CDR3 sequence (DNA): TGTGCCAGCAGCTTATCTACGGGGCCCTACAATGAGCAGTTCTTC.

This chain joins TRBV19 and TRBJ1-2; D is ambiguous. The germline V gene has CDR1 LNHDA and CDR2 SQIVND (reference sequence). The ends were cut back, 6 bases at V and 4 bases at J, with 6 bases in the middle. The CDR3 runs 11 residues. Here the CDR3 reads CASRGAYGYTF. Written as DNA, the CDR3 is TGTGCCAGTAGGGGTGCCTATGGCTACACCTTC.

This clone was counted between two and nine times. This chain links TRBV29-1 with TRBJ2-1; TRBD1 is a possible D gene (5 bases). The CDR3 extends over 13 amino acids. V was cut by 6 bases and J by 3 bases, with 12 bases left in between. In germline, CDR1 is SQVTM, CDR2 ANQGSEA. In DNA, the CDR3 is TGCAGCGTCTGGACAAGGGGCTACAATGAGCAGTTCTTC. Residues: CSVWTRGYNEQFF.

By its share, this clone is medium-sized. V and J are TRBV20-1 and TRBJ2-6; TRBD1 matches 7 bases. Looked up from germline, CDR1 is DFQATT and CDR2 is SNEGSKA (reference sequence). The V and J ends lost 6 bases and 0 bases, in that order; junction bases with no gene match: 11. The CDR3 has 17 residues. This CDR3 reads CSAEEGTASSGANVLTF. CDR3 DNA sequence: TGCAGTGCCGAAGAAGGGACAGCGAGCTCTGGGGCCAACGTCCTGACTTTC.

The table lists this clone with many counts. CDR3 nucleotides: TGTGCCAGTAGTATACGAGGGGGAGATACGCAGTATTTT. Translation gives CASSIRGGDTQYF. The rearrangement links TRBV19 to TRBJ2-3, with D possibly matching TRBD1 (6 bases). Germline CDR1 LNHDA, CDR2 SQIVND (reference sequence). This CDR3 is 13 amino acids long. V shed 2 bases and J shed 5 bases, with 8 bases lying between them.

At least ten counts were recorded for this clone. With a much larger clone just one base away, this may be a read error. The CDR3 loop reads CASNDAQGARYGYTF. The CDR3 nucleotides read TGTGCCAGCAACGACGCCCAGGGGGCAAGATATGGCTACACCTTC. V gene TRBV5-4 combines with J gene TRBJ1-2; 8 bases line up with TRBD1. V gave up 6 bases and J gave up 5 bases; unmatched junction bases: 12. The CDR3 is 15 residues long. From germline, CDR1 is SGHNT and CDR2 YYREEE (reference sequence).